This record looks at one TCR beta chain sequence and its context. The antigen is undetermined. The data were taken from a study of PD-1 blockade in classical Hodgkin lymphoma. General study points: TCR diversity at baseline was reported to be reduced in newly diagnosed patients relative to healthy donors. TCR diversity rose significantly by C4D1 in CD4+ but not CD8+ cells. Factors driving the repertoire differences, possibly disease activity or prior therapy, remain undefined.

The germline V and J ends were trimmed by 4 bases and 3 bases, with 17 bases remaining between them. CDR3 size: 17 residues. Germline CDR1 reads SGHDT; CDR2 reads YYEEEE. This sample's time point: cycle 4 day 1 (C4D1), after more than five weeks of nivolumab. No patient escaped relapse after autologous stem cell transplantation, and brentuximab vedotin exposure varied. Magnetic negative selection was used to purify CD4+ T cells from PBMCs that had been thawed. Here immunoSEQ multiplex PCR was the method, and the copy in TCRdb shows in-frame clones only, minus some. The data contain over 9,000 clones, approximately 88% of them singletons.

This clonotype originated in a human donor with classical Hodgkin lymphoma. The J gene is TRBJ2-6, the V gene TRBV5-6; D might be TRBD1 or TRBD2, each matching 6 bases. Sequencing was performed on CD4+ T cells from blood, taken before the fourth cycle of nivolumab. The CDR3 protein is CASSVRTGAGGANVLTF. In DNA form, the CDR3 reads TGTGCCAGCAGCGTGCGGACGGGGGCAGGTGGGGCCAACGTCCTGACTTTC.